One T cell receptor beta chain is described in this entry. This sample is drawn from a study of blood T cell repertoires in COVID-19. Study-level background: The United States, Italy and Spain supplied acute and convalescent COVID-19 samples.

The ends lost 2 bases at V and 1 base at J; junction bases unmatched: 5. Germline CDR1 and CDR2: LNHDA and SQIVND (reference sequence). This CDR3 has 16 residues. In the original workflow: The assay estimated nucleated cells by amplifying reference gene primers. Using immunoSEQ multiplex PCR, the repertoire was profiled, and TCRdb retains in-frame clones only, with some absent. The V and J calls and clone size come from that table; D and trimming were worked out from the DNA. The sample includes 270,000 or so clones, 81% seen only once; the top ten take roughly 2.9%. Sequencing used peripheral blood. The source of this sequence is a woman in her sixties with active or convalescent COVID-19. V is TRBV19 and J is TRBJ1-5; 7 positions agree with TRBD1. The DNA of the CDR3 is TGTGCCAGTAGTATACAGGGGGAAAAGAGCAATCAGCCCCAGCATTTT. Amino acid sequence: CASSIQGEKSNQPQHF.